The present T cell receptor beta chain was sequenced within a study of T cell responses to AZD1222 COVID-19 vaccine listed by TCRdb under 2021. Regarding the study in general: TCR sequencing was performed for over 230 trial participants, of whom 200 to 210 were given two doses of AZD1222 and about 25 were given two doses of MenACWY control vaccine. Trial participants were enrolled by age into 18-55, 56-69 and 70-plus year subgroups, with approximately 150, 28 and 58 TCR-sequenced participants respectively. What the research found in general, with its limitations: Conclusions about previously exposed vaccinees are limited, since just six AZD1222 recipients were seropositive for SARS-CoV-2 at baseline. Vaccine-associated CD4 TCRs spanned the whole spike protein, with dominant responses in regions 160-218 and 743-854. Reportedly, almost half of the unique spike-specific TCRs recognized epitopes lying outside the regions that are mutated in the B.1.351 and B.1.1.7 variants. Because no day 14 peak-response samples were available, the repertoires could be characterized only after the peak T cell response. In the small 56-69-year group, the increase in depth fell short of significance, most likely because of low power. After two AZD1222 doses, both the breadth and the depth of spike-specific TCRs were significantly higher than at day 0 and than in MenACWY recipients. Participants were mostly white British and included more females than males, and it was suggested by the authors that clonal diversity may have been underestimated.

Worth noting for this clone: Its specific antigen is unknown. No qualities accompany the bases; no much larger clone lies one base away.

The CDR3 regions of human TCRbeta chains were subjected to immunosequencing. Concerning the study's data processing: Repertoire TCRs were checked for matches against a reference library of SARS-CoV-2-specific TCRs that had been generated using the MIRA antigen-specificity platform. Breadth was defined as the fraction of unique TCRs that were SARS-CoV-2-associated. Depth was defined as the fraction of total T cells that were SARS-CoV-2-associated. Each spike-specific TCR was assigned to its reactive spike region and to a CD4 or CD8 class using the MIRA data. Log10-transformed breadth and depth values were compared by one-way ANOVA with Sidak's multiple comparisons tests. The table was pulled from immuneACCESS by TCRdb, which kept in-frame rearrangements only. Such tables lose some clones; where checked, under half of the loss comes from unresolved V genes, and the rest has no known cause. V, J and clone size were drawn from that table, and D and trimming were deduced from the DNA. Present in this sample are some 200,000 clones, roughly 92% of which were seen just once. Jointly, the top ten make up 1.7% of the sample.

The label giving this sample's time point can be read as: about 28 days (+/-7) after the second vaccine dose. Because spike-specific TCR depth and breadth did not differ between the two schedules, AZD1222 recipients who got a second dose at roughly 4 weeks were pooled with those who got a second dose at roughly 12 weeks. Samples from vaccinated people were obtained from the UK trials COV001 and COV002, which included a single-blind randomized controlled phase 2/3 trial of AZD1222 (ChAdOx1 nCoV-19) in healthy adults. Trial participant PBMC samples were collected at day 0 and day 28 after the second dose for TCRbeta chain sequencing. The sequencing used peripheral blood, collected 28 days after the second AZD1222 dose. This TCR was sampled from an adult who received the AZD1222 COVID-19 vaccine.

The CDR3 sequence is CASSLLTGAGELFF. The DNA sequence is TGTGCCAGCTCACTATTGACAGGGGCCGGGGAGCTGTTTTTT. In this chain, TRBV18 is recombined with TRBJ2-2, and TRBD1 aligns with 8 junction nucleotides. Inclusive of the bounding cysteine and phenylalanine, the CDR3 is 14 residues long. Here the CDR3 DNA is all that survives: 42 bases in frame from base 1. The germline V gene supplies CDR1 KGHSH and CDR2 LQKENI. Relative to germline, V is missing 4 bases and J is missing 6 bases, with 4 bases of the junction outside any gene match.